This T cell receptor beta chain was recovered during a study of T cell responses to AZD1222 COVID-19 vaccine. Study details: Timing groups of about 4 and about 12 weeks for second doses were pooled.

Points from the study as a whole: At baseline, just five to seven AZD1222 recipients tested seropositive. Clonal diversity was possibly underestimated, and the donors were mostly white British, with more females. Two doses of AZD1222 preceded a rise in Spike-specific TCR breadth and depth.

On this clone: What it binds is unknown.

TCRdb's table, derived via immunoSEQ multiplex PCR, lists solely in-frame clones and lacks some. The table has about 98,000 clones, about 85% seen once. Unmatched junction bases numbered 6, after V lost 3 bases and J lost 10 bases. CDR3 length equals 15 residues. In germline, CDR1 is KGHSH, CDR2 LQKENI. This sample comprised peripheral blood, obtained on day 0 of AZD1222 vaccination. This receptor was obtained from an adult in good health. The chain is built from TRBV18 and TRBJ1-6, with TRBD1 identical over 10 bases. The CDR3 is CASSPGETGGSPLHF. In nucleotides, the CDR3 is TGTGCCAGCTCACCGGGGGAGACAGGGGGCTCACCCCTCCACTTT.